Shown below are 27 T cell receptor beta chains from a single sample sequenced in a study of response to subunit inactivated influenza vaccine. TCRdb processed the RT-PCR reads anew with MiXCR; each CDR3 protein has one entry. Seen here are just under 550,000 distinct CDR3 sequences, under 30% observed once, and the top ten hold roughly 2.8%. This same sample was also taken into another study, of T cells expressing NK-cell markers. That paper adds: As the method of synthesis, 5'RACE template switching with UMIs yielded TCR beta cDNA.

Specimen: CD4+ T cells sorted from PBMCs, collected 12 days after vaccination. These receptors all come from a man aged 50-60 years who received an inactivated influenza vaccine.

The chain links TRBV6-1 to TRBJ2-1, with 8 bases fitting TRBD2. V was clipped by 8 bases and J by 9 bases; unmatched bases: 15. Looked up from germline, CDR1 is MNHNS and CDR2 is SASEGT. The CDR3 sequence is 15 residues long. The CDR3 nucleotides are TGTGCCAGCTTTGAAGCGGGAGTAATGATAAGTGAGCAGTTCTTC. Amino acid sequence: CASFEAGVMISEQFF.

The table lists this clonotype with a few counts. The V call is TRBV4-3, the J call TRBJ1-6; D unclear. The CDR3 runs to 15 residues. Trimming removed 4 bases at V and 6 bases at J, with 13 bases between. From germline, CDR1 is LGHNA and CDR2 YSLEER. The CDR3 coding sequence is TGCGCCAGCAGCCGCGAGTCAGAGAGTAATTCACCCCTCCACTTT. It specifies CASSRESESNSPLHF.

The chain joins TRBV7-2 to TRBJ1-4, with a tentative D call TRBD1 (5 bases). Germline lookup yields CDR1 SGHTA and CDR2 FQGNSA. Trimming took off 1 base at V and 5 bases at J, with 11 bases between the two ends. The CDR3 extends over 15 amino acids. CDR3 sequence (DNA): TGTGCCAGCAGCTTAGTTCGGGGGTCCAATGAAAAACTGTTTTTT. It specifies CASSLVRGSNEKLFF.

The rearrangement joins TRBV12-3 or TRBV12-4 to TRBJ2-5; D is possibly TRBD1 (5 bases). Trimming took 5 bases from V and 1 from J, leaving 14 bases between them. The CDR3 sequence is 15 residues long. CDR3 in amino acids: CASSRPDRRQETQYF. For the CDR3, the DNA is TGTGCCAGCAGTCGTCCCGACAGACGCCAAGAGACCCAGTACTTC.

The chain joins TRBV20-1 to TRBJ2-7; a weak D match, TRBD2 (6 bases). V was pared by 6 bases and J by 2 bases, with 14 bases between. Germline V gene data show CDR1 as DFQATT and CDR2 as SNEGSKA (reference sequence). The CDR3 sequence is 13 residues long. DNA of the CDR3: TGCAGTGCCCGTGCGGGGAGGCCCTACGAGCAGTACTTC. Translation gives CSARAGRPYEQYF.

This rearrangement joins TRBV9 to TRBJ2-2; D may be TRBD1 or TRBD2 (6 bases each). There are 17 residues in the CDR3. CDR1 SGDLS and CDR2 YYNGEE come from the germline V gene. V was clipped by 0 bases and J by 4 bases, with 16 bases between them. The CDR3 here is CASSVALSGAGTGELFF. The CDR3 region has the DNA TGTGCCAGCAGCGTAGCTTTGTCGGGGGCGGGCACCGGGGAGCTGTTTTTT.

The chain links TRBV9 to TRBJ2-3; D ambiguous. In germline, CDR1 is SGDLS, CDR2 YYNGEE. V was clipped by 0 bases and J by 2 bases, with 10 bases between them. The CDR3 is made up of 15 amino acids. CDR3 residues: CASSVGGQFTDTQYF. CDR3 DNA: TGTGCCAGCAGCGTAGGTGGTCAGTTCACAGATACGCAGTATTTT.

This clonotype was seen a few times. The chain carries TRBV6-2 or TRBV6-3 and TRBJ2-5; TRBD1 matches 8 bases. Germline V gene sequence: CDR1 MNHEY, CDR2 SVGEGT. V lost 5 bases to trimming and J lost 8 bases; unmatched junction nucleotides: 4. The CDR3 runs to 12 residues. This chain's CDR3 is CASSTDRATQYF. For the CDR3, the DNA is TGTGCCAGCAGTACGGACAGGGCAACCCAGTACTTC.

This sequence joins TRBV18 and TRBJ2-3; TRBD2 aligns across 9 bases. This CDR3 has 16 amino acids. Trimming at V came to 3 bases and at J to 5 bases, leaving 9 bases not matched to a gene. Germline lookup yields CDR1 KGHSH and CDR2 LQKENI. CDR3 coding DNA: TGTGCCAGCTCACCCTCAGCGGGAGGAAGCTTAGATACGCAGTATTTT. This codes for CASSPSAGGSLDTQYF.

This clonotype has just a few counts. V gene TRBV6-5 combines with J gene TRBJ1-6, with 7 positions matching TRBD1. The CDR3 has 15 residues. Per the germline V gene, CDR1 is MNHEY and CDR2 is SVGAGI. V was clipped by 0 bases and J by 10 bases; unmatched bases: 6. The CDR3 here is CASSYSQGRSSPLHF. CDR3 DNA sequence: TGTGCCAGCAGTTACTCACAGGGGCGAAGCTCACCCCTCCACTTT.

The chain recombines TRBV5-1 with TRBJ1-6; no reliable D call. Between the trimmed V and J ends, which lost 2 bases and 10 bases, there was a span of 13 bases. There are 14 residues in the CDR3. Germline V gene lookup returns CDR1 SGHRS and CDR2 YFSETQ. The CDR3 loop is CASSFLGSESPLHF. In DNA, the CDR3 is TGCGCCAGCAGCTTCTTGGGTTCGGAGTCACCCCTCCACTTT.

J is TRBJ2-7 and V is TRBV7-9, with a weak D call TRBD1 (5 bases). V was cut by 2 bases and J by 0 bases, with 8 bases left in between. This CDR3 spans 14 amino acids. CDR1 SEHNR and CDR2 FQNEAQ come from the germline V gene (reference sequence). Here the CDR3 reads CASSLRQSSYEQYF. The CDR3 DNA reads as TGTGCCAGCAGCTTACGACAGAGCTCCTACGAGCAGTACTTC. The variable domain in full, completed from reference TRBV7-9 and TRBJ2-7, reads DTGVSQNPRHKITKRGQNVTFRCDPISEHNRLYWYRQTLGQGPEFLTYFQNEAQLEKSRLLSDRFSAERPKGSFSTLEIQRTEQGDSAMYLCASSLRQSSYEQYFGPGTRLTVT.

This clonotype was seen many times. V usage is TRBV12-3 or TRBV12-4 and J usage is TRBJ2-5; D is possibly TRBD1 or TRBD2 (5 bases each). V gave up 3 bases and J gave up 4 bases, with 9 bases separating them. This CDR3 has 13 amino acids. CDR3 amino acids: CASSLRGSETQYF. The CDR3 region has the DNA TGTGCCAGCAGTTTGAGGGGATCAGAGACCCAGTACTTC.

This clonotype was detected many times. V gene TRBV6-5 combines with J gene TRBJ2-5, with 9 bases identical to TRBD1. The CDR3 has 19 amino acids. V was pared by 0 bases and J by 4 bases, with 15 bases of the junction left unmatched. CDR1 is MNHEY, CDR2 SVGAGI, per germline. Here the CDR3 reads CASSYSLVGTGRRAETQYF. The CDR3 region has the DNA TGTGCCAGCAGTTACTCGCTAGTAGGGACAGGGCGGAGGGCAGAGACCCAGTACTTC.

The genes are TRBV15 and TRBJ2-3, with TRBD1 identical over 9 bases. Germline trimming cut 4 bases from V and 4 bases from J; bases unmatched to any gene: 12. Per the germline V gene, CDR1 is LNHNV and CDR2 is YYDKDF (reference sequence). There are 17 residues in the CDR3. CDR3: CATSISRGTGTADTQYF. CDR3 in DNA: TGTGCCACCAGCATCTCCCGGGGGACAGGGACCGCAGATACGCAGTATTTT.

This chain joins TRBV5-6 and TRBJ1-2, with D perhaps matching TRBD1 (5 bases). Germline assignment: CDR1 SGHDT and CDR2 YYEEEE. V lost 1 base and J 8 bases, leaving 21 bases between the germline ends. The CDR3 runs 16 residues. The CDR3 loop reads CASSLSYRDSSSGYTF. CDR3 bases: TGTGCCAGCAGCTTGTCGTATCGGGACTCCTCTTCGGGCTACACCTTC. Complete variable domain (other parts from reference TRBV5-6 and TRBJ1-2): DAGVTQSPTHLIKTRGQQVTLRCSPKSGHDTVSWYQQALGQGPQFIFQYYEEEERQRGNFPDRFSGHQFPNYSSELNVNALLLGDSALYLCASSLSYRDSSSGYTFGSGTRLTVV.

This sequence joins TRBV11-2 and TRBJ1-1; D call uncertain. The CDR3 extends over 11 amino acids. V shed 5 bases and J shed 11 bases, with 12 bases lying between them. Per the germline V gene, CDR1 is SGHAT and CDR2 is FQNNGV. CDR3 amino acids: CASSRNKLAFF. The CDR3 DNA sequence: TGTGCCAGCAGCCGTAACAAGCTGGCTTTCTTT.

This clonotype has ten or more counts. CDR3 in amino acids: CASSENYEQYF. DNA of the CDR3: TGCGCCAGCAGCGAAAACTACGAGCAGTACTTC. This chain uses TRBV5-1 with TRBJ2-7; D is unclear. CDR3 length: 11 amino acids. The germline V gene encodes CDR1 SGHRS and CDR2 YFSETQ. V shed 4 bases and J shed 3 bases, with 5 bases lying between them.

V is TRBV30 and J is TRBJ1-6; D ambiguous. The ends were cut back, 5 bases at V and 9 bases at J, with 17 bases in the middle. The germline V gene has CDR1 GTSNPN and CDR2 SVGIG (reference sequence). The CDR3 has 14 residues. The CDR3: CAWRGSGVSSPLHF. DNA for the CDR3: TGTGCCTGGCGAGGCTCCGGGGTATCTTCACCCCTCCACTTT.

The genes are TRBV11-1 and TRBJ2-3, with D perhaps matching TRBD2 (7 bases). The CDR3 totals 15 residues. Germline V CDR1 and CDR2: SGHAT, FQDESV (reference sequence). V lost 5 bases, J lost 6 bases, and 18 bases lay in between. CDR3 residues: CASSKLAGAADTQYF. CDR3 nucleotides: TGTGCCAGCAGCAAATTGGCGGGGGCGGCGGATACGCAGTATTTT.

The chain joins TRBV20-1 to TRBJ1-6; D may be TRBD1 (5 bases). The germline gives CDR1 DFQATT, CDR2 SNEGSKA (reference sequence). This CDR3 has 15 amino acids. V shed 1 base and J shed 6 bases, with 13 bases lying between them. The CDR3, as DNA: TGCAGTGCTAGAGGCGGGGGGGATGTTAATTCACCCCTCCACTTT. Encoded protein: CSARGGGDVNSPLHF.

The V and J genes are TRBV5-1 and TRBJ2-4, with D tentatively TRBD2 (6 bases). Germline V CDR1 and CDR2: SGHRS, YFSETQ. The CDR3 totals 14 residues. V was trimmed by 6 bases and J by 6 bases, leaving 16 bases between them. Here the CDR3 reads CASKVSVGGNIQYF. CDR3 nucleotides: TGCGCCAGCAAGGTCAGTGTCGGGGGAAACATTCAGTACTTC.

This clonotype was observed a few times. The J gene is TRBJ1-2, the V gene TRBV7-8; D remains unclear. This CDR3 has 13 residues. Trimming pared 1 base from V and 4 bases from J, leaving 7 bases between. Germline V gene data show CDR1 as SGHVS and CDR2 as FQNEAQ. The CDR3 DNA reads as TGTGCCAGCAGCTTAGAACGAGCCTATGGCTACACCTTC. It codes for CASSLERAYGYTF.

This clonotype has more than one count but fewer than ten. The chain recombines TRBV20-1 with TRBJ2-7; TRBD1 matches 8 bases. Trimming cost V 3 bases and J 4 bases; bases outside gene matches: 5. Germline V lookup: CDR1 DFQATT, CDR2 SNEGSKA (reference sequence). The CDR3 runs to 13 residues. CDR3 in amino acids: CSARQGARYEQYF. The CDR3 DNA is TGCAGTGCTAGGCAGGGGGCGCGATACGAGCAGTACTTC.

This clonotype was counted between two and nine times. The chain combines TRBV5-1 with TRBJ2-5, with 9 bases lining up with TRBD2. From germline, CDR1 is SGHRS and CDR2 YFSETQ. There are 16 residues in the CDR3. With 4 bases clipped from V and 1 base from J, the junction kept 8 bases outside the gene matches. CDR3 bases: TGCGCCAGCAGCCCTGGGACTAGCTCGGGCCAAGAGACCCAGTACTTC. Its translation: CASSPGTSSGQETQYF.

The CDR3 sequence is CASSLIGGASYEQYF. CDR3 coding DNA: TGTGCCAGCAGTTTGATAGGCGGGGCCTCCTACGAGCAGTACTTC. This chain links TRBV28 with TRBJ2-7; D is possibly TRBD2 (6 bases). The CDR3 runs 15 residues. Germline CDR1 reads MDHEN; CDR2 reads SYDVKM. The V and J ends lost 3 bases and 0 bases respectively, with 12 bases between them.

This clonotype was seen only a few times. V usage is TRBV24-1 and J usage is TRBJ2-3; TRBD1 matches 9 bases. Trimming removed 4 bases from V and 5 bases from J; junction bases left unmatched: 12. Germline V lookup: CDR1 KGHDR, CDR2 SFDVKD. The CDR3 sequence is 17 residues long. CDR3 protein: CATSDHRWDRDGDTQYF. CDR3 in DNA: TGTGCCACCAGTGACCACCGATGGGACAGGGACGGAGATACGCAGTATTTT.